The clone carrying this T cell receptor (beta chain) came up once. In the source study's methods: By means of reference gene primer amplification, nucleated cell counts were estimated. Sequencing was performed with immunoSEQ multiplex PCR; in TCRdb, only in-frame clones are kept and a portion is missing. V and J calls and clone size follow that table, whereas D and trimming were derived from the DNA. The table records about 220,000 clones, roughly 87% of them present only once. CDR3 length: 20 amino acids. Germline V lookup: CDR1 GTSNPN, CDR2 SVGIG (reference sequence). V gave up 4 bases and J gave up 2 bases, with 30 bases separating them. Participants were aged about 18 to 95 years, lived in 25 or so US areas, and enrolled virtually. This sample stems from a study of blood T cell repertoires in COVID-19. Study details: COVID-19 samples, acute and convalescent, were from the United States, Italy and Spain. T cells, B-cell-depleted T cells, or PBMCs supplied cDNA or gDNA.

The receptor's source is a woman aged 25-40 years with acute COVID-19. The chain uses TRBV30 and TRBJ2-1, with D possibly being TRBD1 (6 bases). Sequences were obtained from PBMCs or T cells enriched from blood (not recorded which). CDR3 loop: CAWIPEGQTFQRPTYNEQFF. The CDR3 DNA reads TGTGCCTGGATCCCGGAAGGACAGACCTTTCAGAGACCTACCTACAATGAGCAGTTCTTC.